The 20 T cell receptor beta chains below were found in one sample sequenced in a study of response to subunit inactivated influenza vaccine. TCRdb reprocessed the RT-PCR reads with MiXCR, giving one entry per CDR3 protein. Counted here are 860,000 or so distinct CDR3 sequences, around 20% occurring once; the ten biggest clones make up 10% to 13%. The sequences come from PBMCs from blood, collected more than 4 days after vaccination. All receptors derive from a man aged 50-60 years who received an inactivated influenza vaccine.

This clonotype has only a few counts. This chain links TRBV20-1 with TRBJ2-7; D ambiguous. CDR1 DFQATT and CDR2 SNEGSKA come from the germline V gene (reference sequence). V lost 3 bases to trimming and J lost 4 bases, with 10 bases between them. The CDR3 spans 12 residues. The CDR3 nucleotides read TGCAGTGCTAGTATAGCCGGGTACGAGCAGTACTTC. It yields the protein CSASIAGYEQYF.

The J gene is TRBJ2-7, the V gene TRBV6-5, with D tentatively TRBD1 (6 bases). Germline V lookup: CDR1 MNHEY, CDR2 SVGAGI. Deletions cut 3 bases from V and 0 bases from J, with 12 bases between. The CDR3 sequence is 15 residues long. The CDR3 DNA follows: TGTGCCAGCAGTTATGGCAGGGGTGGCTCCTACGAGCAGTACTTC. Translation: CASSYGRGGSYEQYF.

The table lists this clonotype with many counts. The chain is built from TRBV5-1 and TRBJ2-3; 7 nucleotides line up with TRBD2. Germline trimming cut 0 bases from V and 1 base from J; bases unmatched to any gene: 5. This CDR3 is 16 amino acids long. Per germline, CDR1 SGHRS and CDR2 YFSETQ. DNA of the CDR3: TGCGCCAGCAGCTTGGGGCTAGCGGTCCGCACAGATACGCAGTATTTT. Translated, it gives CASSLGLAVRTDTQYF.

The J gene is TRBJ2-1, the V gene TRBV5-1; D not certain. Germline values: CDR1 SGHRS, CDR2 YFSETQ. Trimming left V 1 base short and J 7 bases short, with 15 bases between. The CDR3 extends over 15 amino acids. The CDR3 DNA reads TGCGCCAGCAGCTTGTTGGAAAGGCGCGCAAATGAGCAGTTCTTC. Its protein product is CASSLLERRANEQFF.

This clonotype has more than one count but fewer than ten. V usage is TRBV4-3 and J usage is TRBJ2-7; a possible D gene is TRBD2 (5 bases). This CDR3 spans 13 amino acids. The germline V and J ends were trimmed by 1 base and 7 bases, with 11 bases remaining between them. Per germline, CDR1 LGHNA and CDR2 YSLEER. The CDR3 sequence is CASSQGITGEQYF. The CDR3 DNA sequence: TGCGCCAGCAGCCAAGGGATTACGGGGGAGCAGTACTTC.

This clonotype was recorded a few times. The chain links TRBV20-1 to TRBJ2-5; D remains ambiguous. The CDR3 extends over 14 amino acids. Trimming stripped 1 base from V and 5 bases from J, with 14 bases between. Germline V gene lookup returns CDR1 DFQATT and CDR2 SNEGSKA (reference sequence). The CDR3 nucleotides are TGCAGTGCTAGAGCCGCGCTACCGAGGGAGACCCAGTACTTC. Amino acid sequence: CSARAALPRETQYF.

This clonotype has ten or more counts. The CDR3 DNA reads TGTGCCAGCAGCGATTTGGCGGGAGGGCCACTCGTCGATGAGCAGTTCTTC. This encodes CASSDLAGGPLVDEQFF. The rearrangement uses TRBV11-2 and TRBJ2-1; the match to TRBD2 covers 9 bases. Germline values: CDR1 SGHAT, CDR2 FQNNGV. This CDR3 is 17 amino acids long. Unmatched junction bases numbered 16, after V lost 5 bases and J lost 8 bases.

The CDR3 protein is CASSVEGPSTDTQYF. In nucleotides, the CDR3 is TGTGCCAGCAGCGTAGAAGGTCCTAGCACAGATACGCAGTATTTT. The chain links TRBV9 to TRBJ2-3; no definite D call. This CDR3 spans 15 amino acids. Germline loops: CDR1 SGDLS, CDR2 YYNGEE. Trimming removed 0 bases at V and 0 bases at J, with 8 bases between.

The V and J genes are TRBV12-3 or TRBV12-4 and TRBJ2-7, with D possibly matching TRBD2 (5 bases). Trimming removed 5 bases at V and 9 bases at J, with 23 bases between. There are 15 residues in the CDR3. CDR3: CASSRSPAGSLRQYF. The CDR3 nucleotides are TGTGCCAGCAGTCGTTCCCCGGCGGGCAGTCTAAGGCAGTACTTC.

The rearrangement links TRBV29-1 to TRBJ2-7; TRBD2 agrees at 9 bases. CDR3 size: 13 residues. Germline V gives CDR1 SQVTM, CDR2 ANQGSEA. Trimming at V came to 8 bases and at J to 7 bases, leaving 12 bases not matched to a gene. The CDR3 DNA is TGCAGCCATTCTGCGGGAGGGCCGGGGGAGCAGTACTTC. Protein product: CSHSAGGPGEQYF.

This rearrangement joins TRBV4-2 to TRBJ1-2, with a weak D call TRBD1 (6 bases). In germline, CDR1 is LGHNA, CDR2 YNFKEQ. CDR3 size: 14 residues. With 0 bases removed from V and 8 bases from J, the gap between germline ends came to 13 bases. Here the CDR3 reads CASSQDTYTGGYTF. CDR3 DNA sequence: TGTGCCAGCAGCCAAGATACATATACAGGGGGCTACACCTTC.

The chain has TRBV4-1 and TRBJ2-5, with D possibly TRBD1 on 6 matching bases. The germline gives CDR1 MGHRA, CDR2 YSYEKL. V was pared by 2 bases and J by 5 bases, with 9 bases between. This CDR3 spans 13 amino acids. The DNA for the CDR3 is TGCGCCAGCAGCCAAAAGGGGGTCGAGACCCAGTACTTC. Its translation: CASSQKGVETQYF.

J is TRBJ2-3 and V is TRBV7-9, with D hard to call. The germline CDR1 and CDR2 sequences are SEHNR and FQNEAQ (reference sequence). V dropped 2 bases and J dropped 0 bases, with 6 bases sitting between them. The CDR3 runs to 14 residues. CDR3 amino acids: CASSLSMSTDTQYF. CDR3 DNA: TGTGCCAGCAGCTTAAGCATGAGCACAGATACGCAGTATTTT.

This clonotype was found a few times. The chain employs TRBV5-1 and TRBJ1-2, with D uncertain. The CDR3 loop spans 16 amino acids. Germline V lookup: CDR1 SGHRS, CDR2 YFSETQ. Trimming stripped 3 bases from V and 2 bases from J, with 17 bases between. The DNA for the CDR3 is TGCGCCAGCAGCTCGACCGTAGAGGCCGGGAACTATGGCTACACCTTC. Protein product: CASSSTVEAGNYGYTF. Combining the CDR3 with reference TRBV5-1 and TRBJ1-2 gives the whole variable domain KAGVTQTPRYLIKTRGQQVTLSCSPISGHRSVSWYQQTPGQGLQFLFEYFSETQRNKGNFPGRFSGRQFSNSRSEMNVSTLELGDSALYLCASSSTVEAGNYGYTFGSGTRLTVV.

The CDR3 is CASSQGEAKLETQYF. The CDR3 bases are TGCGCCAGCAGCCAAGGTGAAGCGAAACTGGAGACCCAGTACTTC. V is TRBV4-1 and J is TRBJ2-5; no clear D. The CDR3 length is 15 residues. The V and J ends lost 1 base and 5 bases respectively, with 14 bases between them. Germline CDR1 and CDR2: MGHRA and YSYEKL.

This chain uses TRBV6-2 or TRBV6-3 with TRBJ2-2; D unresolved. Trimming shortened V by 6 bases and J by 6 bases, and 11 bases separated the two germline ends. This CDR3 contains 13 residues. Per the germline V gene, CDR1 is MNHEY and CDR2 is SVGEGT. The CDR3 protein is CASSWVSAGELFF. The CDR3 region has the DNA TGTGCCAGCAGCTGGGTCAGCGCCGGGGAGCTGTTTTTT.

This clonotype was counted only a few times. V usage is TRBV20-1 and J usage is TRBJ2-1, with TRBD2 matching over 15 bases. The junction had 11 bases not matched to a gene; V was cut back by 5 bases and J by 0 bases. The CDR3 covers 19 residues. Per germline, CDR1 DFQATT and CDR2 SNEGSKA (reference sequence). The CDR3 here is CSALIPGLAGGSSYNEQFF. DNA for the CDR3: TGCAGTGCTTTGATTCCGGGACTAGCGGGGGGTAGCTCCTACAATGAGCAGTTCTTC.

This sequence joins TRBV20-1 and TRBJ2-7; 9 bases are a match to TRBD1. After removal of 0 bases from V and 3 bases from J, the junction contained 3 bases not matched to a gene. This CDR3 spans 14 amino acids. Germline lookup yields CDR1 DFQATT and CDR2 SNEGSKA (reference sequence). The CDR3 loop is CSARDLGQGYEQYF. As DNA, the CDR3 is TGCAGTGCTAGAGATCTGGGACAGGGCTACGAGCAGTACTTC.

The V gene is TRBV29-1, the J gene TRBJ2-3; maybe TRBD1 (5 bases). In germline, CDR1 is SQVTM, CDR2 ANQGSEA. Trimming left V 4 bases short and J 8 bases short, with 19 bases between. CDR3 length: 14 amino acids. CDR3 loop: CSVASDKSPGTQYF. The CDR3 DNA follows: TGCAGCGTTGCGTCGGACAAATCACCCGGTACGCAGTATTTT.

This clonotype occurred a few times. This rearrangement joins TRBV4-2 to TRBJ2-3; TRBD2 matches at 11 bases. Germline V lookup: CDR1 LGHNA, CDR2 YNFKEQ. The CDR3 spans 18 residues. V lost 2 bases, J lost 2 bases, and 9 bases stayed unmatched. In DNA, the CDR3 is TGTGCCAGCAGCCAAAGTGAAGCTAGCGGGGGGCTCACAGATACGCAGTATTTT. Amino acid sequence: CASSQSEASGGLTDTQYF.